One sample yielded the 25 T cell receptor beta chains listed below, sequenced in a study of CD8 T cells in ankylosing spondylitis (dated by TCRdb to 2016 to 2017). The research as a whole found: A TCR beta motif of several highly homologous amino acid variants appeared characteristic of blood from ankylosing spondylitis patients.

Receptors were amplified or captured by 5' RACE. The sequencing machine was an Illumina HiSeq 2500. In-frame beta chains were kept once TCRdb had trimmed the public reads at Q25 with fastp and called clones with MiXCR. When rows share a CDR3 protein, they turn into one entry using the most common DNA and genes. The sample table holds 500,000 to 550,000 distinct CDR3 sequences, of which roughly 12% were seen once. The ten largest account for 6.5% to 7% of the sample. Their target antigens are unknown. Sequencing was done on a sample of blood, either unsorted or a sorted T cell fraction (not recorded which). All receptors come from a male donor with ankylosing spondylitis.

This clonotype was counted many times. V and J are TRBV29-1 and TRBJ1-2, with D hard to call. This CDR3 comprises 12 residues. Trimming shortened V by 7 bases and J by 2 bases, and 11 bases separated the two germline ends. CDR1 SQVTM and CDR2 ANQGSEA come from the germline V gene. CDR3 in DNA: TGCAGCGCCCCGACGGCCAACTATGGCTACACCTTC. This codes for CSAPTANYGYTF.

The genes are TRBV30 and TRBJ1-2; D remains ambiguous. The CDR3 runs 12 residues. V lost 1 base and J lost 3, with 6 bases in between. The germline V gene encodes CDR1 GTSNPN and CDR2 SVGIG (reference sequence). Here the CDR3 reads CAWSGGYYGYTF. In nucleotides, the CDR3 is TGTGCCTGGAGTGGGGGATACTATGGCTACACCTTC.

The rearrangement links TRBV20-1 to TRBJ2-1, with D possibly being TRBD2 (6 bases). Germline V lookup: CDR1 DFQATT, CDR2 SNEGSKA (reference sequence). Trimming shortened V by 6 bases and J by 9 bases, and 21 bases separated the two germline ends. The CDR3 consists of 14 residues. This chain's CDR3 is CSATESGFLSEQFF. CDR3 DNA sequence: TGCAGTGCCACAGAAAGCGGGTTTTTGAGTGAGCAGTTCTTC.

This clonotype was seen only a few times. The J gene is TRBJ2-7, the V gene TRBV12-3 or TRBV12-4; TRBD2 aligns across 12 bases. The CDR3 covers 13 residues. V shed 4 bases, J shed 7 bases, and the junction held 2 bases outside the gene matches. Written as DNA, the CDR3 is TGTGCCAGCAGTTCGACTAGCGGGAGTGAGCAGTACGTC. The encoded protein is CASSSTSGSEQYV.

The genes are TRBV10-3 and TRBJ2-1; TRBD2 aligns across 10 bases. The CDR3 covers 17 residues. Germline V CDR1 and CDR2: ENHRY, SYGVKD. V was clipped by 2 bases and J by 3 bases; unmatched bases: 7. The CDR3 sequence is CAISEPGTSEIYNEQFF. The CDR3 bases are TGTGCCATCAGTGAGCCTGGGACTAGCGAGATCTACAATGAGCAGTTCTTC.

This clonotype was seen more than once but under ten times. V usage is TRBV25-1 and J usage is TRBJ2-7, with a tentative D call TRBD1 (5 bases). The V and J ends lost 6 bases and 2 bases respectively, with 11 bases between them. Germline V lookup: CDR1 MGHDK, CDR2 SYGVNS. This CDR3 is 13 amino acids long. CDR3 sequence (DNA): TGTGCCAGCAGAGATCGACAGACCTACGAGCAGTACGTC. Translating gives CASRDRQTYEQYV.

The chain employs TRBV11-2 and TRBJ2-7; 11 nucleotides line up with TRBD2. There are 16 residues in the CDR3. V was clipped by 5 bases and J by 0 bases; unmatched bases: 6. Germline V lookup: CDR1 SGHAT, CDR2 FQNNGV. The CDR3 sequence is CASSPGLAGISYEQYF. CDR3 bases: TGTGCCAGCAGCCCAGGACTAGCGGGTATCTCCTACGAGCAGTACTTC.

This clonotype was seen ten or more times. The chain couples TRBV20-1 to TRBJ1-1; the D is unclear. This CDR3 has 11 residues. Germline V gene sequence: CDR1 DFQATT, CDR2 SNEGSKA (reference sequence). V was shortened by 4 bases and J by 5 bases, with 8 bases between the two germline ends. Here the CDR3 reads CSATDGTEAFF. The CDR3 nucleotides are TGCAGTGCTACTGATGGGACTGAAGCTTTCTTT.

This sequence joins TRBV20-1 and TRBJ2-5; D is possibly TRBD1 (6 bases). CDR1 is DFQATT and CDR2 is SNEGSKA in the germline V gene (reference sequence). V was shortened by 6 bases and J by 1 base, with 12 bases between the two germline ends. CDR3 length equals 13 residues. The DNA of the CDR3 is TGCAGTGCCCTTCGGGACATCCAAGAGACCCAGTACTTC. It yields the protein CSALRDIQETQYF.

This clonotype was counted at least ten times. V gene TRBV12-3 or TRBV12-4 combines with J gene TRBJ2-2; TRBD1 might be the D (7 bases). The CDR3 runs to 18 residues. The germline V and J ends were trimmed by 3 bases and 6 bases, with 23 bases remaining between them. The CDR3 sequence is CASSLRGQRWGQAGELFF. CDR3 nucleotide sequence: TGTGCCAGCAGTTTGCGGGGACAGCGGTGGGGTCAGGCCGGGGAGCTGTTTTTT.

DNA for the CDR3: TGTGCCAGCAGCTTTCGCCCGGGCGATATTAATTACTCACCCCTCCACTTT. This encodes CASSFRPGDINYSPLHF. The J gene is TRBJ1-6, the V gene TRBV7-9; D is uncertain. Germline lookup yields CDR1 SEHNR and CDR2 FQNEAQ (reference sequence). The CDR3 covers 17 residues. The V end lost 3 bases, the J end lost 10 bases, and 22 bases lay between the germline ends.

The chain recombines TRBV12-3 or TRBV12-4 with TRBJ1-3; D is perhaps TRBD1 (6 bases). This CDR3 comprises 18 residues. V was cut by 5 bases and J by 0 bases, with 20 bases left in between. The CDR3 nucleotides are TGTGCCAGCAGTCCCCAGGCAGGGGCGATCACCTCTGGAAACACCATATATTTT. It encodes CASSPQAGAITSGNTIYF.

CDR3: CASRDRDSPLHF. CDR3 sequence (DNA): TGTGCCAGTAGGGACAGGGATTCACCCCTCCACTTT. The chain combines TRBV19 with TRBJ1-6; TRBD1 aligns across 8 bases. The CDR3 spans 12 residues. From germline, CDR1 is LNHDA and CDR2 SQIVND (reference sequence). With 6 bases clipped from V and 8 bases from J, the junction kept 0 bases outside the gene matches. Filled out from reference TRBV19 and TRBJ1-6, the complete variable domain reads DGGITQSPKYLFRKEGQNVTLSCEQNLNHDAMYWYRQDPGQGLRLIYYSQIVNDFQKGDIAEGYSVSREKKESFPLTVTSAQKNPTAFYLCASRDRDSPLHFGNGTRLTVT.

This clonotype has ten or more counts. The chain links TRBV5-1 to TRBJ1-2; 7 nucleotides agree with TRBD1. The germline CDR1 and CDR2 sequences are SGHRS and YFSETQ. This CDR3 contains 16 residues. Losses at the gene ends were 4 bases for V and 4 bases for J; bases not matched to a gene: 13. CDR3 in amino acids: CASSETGQPFGYGYTF. The CDR3 DNA is TGCGCCAGCAGCGAGACGGGACAGCCCTTTGGCTATGGCTACACCTTC.

The chain recombines TRBV20-1 with TRBJ2-3; D is uncertain. The germline V gene encodes CDR1 DFQATT and CDR2 SNEGSKA (reference sequence). This CDR3 has 13 amino acids. Trimming took off 1 base at V and 3 bases at J, with 8 bases between the two ends. The CDR3 DNA sequence: TGCAGTGCTAGAGCCGGGTTGACAGATACGCAGTATTTT. The encoded protein is CSARAGLTDTQYF.

This clonotype was counted ten times or more. The V call is TRBV27, the J call TRBJ1-2; possibly TRBD1 for D (6 bases). Germline CDR1 MNHEY, CDR2 SMNVEV (reference sequence). The ends were cut back, 2 bases at V and 8 bases at J, with 15 bases in the middle. This CDR3 spans 14 amino acids. CDR3 bases: TGTGCCAGCAGTTTAATTTTGGGGGCGGGAGGCTACACCTTC. It is translated as CASSLILGAGGYTF.

This clonotype was seen a few times. J is TRBJ2-7 and V is TRBV11-2; 10 bases line up with TRBD1. The CDR3 contains 16 residues. V was clipped by 5 bases and J by 3 bases; unmatched bases: 10. Germline CDR1 SGHAT, CDR2 FQNNGV. The CDR3, as DNA: TGTGCCAGCAGCCCCCGAGAGGGACAGGGGTTCTACGAGCAGTACGTC. This encodes CASSPREGQGFYEQYV.

The chain has TRBV11-3 and TRBJ2-1; 9 nucleotides agree with TRBD1. V shed 6 bases, J shed 8 bases, and the junction held 11 bases outside the gene matches. Germline CDR1 reads SGHNT; CDR2 reads YENEEA. This CDR3 has 15 amino acids. This CDR3 reads CASSRRQGGIDEQFF. CDR3 DNA sequence: TGTGCCAGCAGTCGAAGACAGGGGGGTATCGATGAGCAGTTCTTC.

The sample holds many counts of this clonotype. The chain carries TRBV11-2 and TRBJ2-3, with unresolved D. Per germline, CDR1 SGHAT and CDR2 FQNNGV. Trimming shortened V by 1 base and J by 0 bases, and 8 bases separated the two germline ends. This CDR3 has 15 amino acids. The CDR3 sequence: CASSLGQDSTDTQYF. For the CDR3, the DNA is TGTGCCAGCAGCTTAGGGCAGGATAGCACAGATACGCAGTATTTT. The whole variable domain, remainder taken from reference TRBV11-2 and TRBJ2-3, is EAGVAQSPRYKIIEKRQSVAFWCNPISGHATLYWYQQILGQGPKLLIQFQNNGVVDDSQLPKDRFSAERLKGVDSTLKIQPAKLEDSAVYLCASSLGQDSTDTQYFGPGTRLTVL.

The table lists this clonotype with many counts. V and J are TRBV20-1 and TRBJ2-7; D is possibly TRBD2 (5 bases). The germline V and J ends were trimmed by 7 bases and 2 bases, with 15 bases remaining between them. The CDR3 covers 13 residues. The germline V gene has CDR1 DFQATT and CDR2 SNEGSKA (reference sequence). The DNA for the CDR3 is TGCAGTGTTCGTCGAACCGGGACCTACGAGCAGTACTTC. Translated, it gives CSVRRTGTYEQYF.

The CDR3 bases are TGCAGCGTGACTACACTCAACTATGGCTACACCTTC. Translation: CSVTTLNYGYTF. The chain joins TRBV29-1 to TRBJ1-2; D gene unclear. The ends were cut back, 6 bases at V and 2 bases at J, with 10 bases in the middle. The germline gives CDR1 SQVTM, CDR2 ANQGSEA. This CDR3 comprises 12 residues.

The chain uses TRBV27 and TRBJ2-2; D is unresolved. Trimming stripped 5 bases from V and 1 base from J, with 14 bases between. In germline, CDR1 is MNHEY, CDR2 SMNVEV (reference sequence). The CDR3 contains 16 residues. The CDR3 region has the DNA TGTGCCAGCAGTGCCCCGGTTACATTGAACACCGGGGAGCTGTTTTTT. It specifies CASSAPVTLNTGELFF.

This clonotype has more than one count but fewer than ten. Here the CDR3 DNA reads TGCGCCAGCAGCTTGGGAGACAGGCCCTCTGGGGCCAACGTCCTGACTTTC. It yields the protein CASSLGDRPSGANVLTF. The gene calls are TRBV5-1 and TRBJ2-6; D might be TRBD1 (6 bases). The CDR3 sequence is 17 residues long. Germline loops: CDR1 SGHRS, CDR2 YFSETQ. The ends were cut back, 0 bases at V and 0 bases at J, with 10 bases in the middle.

This rearrangement joins TRBV24-1 to TRBJ2-7; TRBD1 matches 11 bases. CDR1 is KGHDR, CDR2 SFDVKD, per germline. The ends lost 5 bases at V and 3 bases at J; junction bases unmatched: 17. The CDR3 totals 19 residues. The CDR3 loop is CATSGGFSDRGLSLYEQYV. The CDR3 DNA is TGTGCCACCAGTGGTGGATTTTCGGACAGGGGGCTTAGCCTCTACGAGCAGTACGTC.

This clonotype turned up a few times. V is TRBV25-1 and J is TRBJ2-3; D remains unclear. The CDR3 length is 16 residues. The germline CDR1 and CDR2 sequences are MGHDK and SYGVNS. Trimming removed 2 bases at V and 0 bases at J, with 12 bases between. CDR3 in amino acids: CASSELLYSSTDTQYF. The CDR3 region has the DNA TGTGCCAGCAGTGAACTACTTTACTCTAGCACAGATACGCAGTATTTT.